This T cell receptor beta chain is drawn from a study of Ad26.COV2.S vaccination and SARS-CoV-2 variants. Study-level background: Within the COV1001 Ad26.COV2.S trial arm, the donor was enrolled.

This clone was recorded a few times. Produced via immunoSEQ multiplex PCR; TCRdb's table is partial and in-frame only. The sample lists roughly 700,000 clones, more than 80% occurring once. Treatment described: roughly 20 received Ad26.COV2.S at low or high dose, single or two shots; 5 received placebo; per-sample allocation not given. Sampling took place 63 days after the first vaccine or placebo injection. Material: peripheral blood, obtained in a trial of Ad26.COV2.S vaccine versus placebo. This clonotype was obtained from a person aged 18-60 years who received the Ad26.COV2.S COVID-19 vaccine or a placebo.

The CDR3 nucleotides are TGTGCCAGCAGCGTAGAGAAGGATACGCAGTATTTT. Amino acids: CASSVEKDTQYF. This sequence joins TRBV9 and TRBJ2-3; D not resolved. Per germline, CDR1 SGDLS and CDR2 YYNGEE. There are 12 residues in the CDR3. The V end was cut by 0 bases, the J end by 6 bases, with 5 bases between.